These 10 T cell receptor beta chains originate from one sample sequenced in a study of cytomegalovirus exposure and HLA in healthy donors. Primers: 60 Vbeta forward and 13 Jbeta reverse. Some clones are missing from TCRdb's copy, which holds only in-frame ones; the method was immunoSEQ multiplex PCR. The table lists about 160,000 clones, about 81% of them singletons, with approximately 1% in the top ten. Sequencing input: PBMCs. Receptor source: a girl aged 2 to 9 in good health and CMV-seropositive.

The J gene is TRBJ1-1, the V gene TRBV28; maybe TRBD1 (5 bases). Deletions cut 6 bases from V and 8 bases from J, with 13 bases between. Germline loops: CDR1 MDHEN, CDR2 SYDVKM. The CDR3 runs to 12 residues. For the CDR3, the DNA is TGTGCCAGCAGGACCGGGACTGACGAAGCTTTCTTT. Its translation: CASRTGTDEAFF.

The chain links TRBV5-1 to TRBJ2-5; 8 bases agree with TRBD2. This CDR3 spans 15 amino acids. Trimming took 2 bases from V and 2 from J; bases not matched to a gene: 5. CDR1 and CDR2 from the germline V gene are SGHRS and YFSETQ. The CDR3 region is CASSFSGGSQETQYF. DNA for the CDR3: TGCGCCAGCAGCTTTTCGGGAGGGAGTCAAGAGACCCAGTACTTC.

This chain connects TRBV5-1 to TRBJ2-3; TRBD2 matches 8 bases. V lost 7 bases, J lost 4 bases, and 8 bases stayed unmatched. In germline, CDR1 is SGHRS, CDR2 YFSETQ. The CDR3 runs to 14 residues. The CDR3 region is CASRQREQADTQYF. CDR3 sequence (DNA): TGCGCCAGCCGGCAGCGGGAGCAGGCAGATACGCAGTATTTT.

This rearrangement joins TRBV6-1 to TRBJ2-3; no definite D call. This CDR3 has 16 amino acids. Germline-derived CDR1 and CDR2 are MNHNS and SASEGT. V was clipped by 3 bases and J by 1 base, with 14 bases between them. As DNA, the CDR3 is TGTGCCAGCAGTGACCGCCAGGATCGTGGCACAGATACGCAGTATTTT. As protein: CASSDRQDRGTDTQYF.

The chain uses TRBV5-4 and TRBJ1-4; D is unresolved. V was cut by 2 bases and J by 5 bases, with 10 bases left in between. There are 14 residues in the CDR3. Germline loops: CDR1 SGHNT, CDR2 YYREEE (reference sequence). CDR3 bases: TGTGCCAGCAGCTTAGCCCCGGGGAATGAAAAACTGTTTTTT. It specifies CASSLAPGNEKLFF. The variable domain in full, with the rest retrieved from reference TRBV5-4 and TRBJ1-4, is ETGVTQSPTHLIKTRGQQVTLRCSSQSGHNTVSWYQQALGQGPQFIFQYYREEENGRGNFPPRFSGLQFPNYSSELNVNALELDDSALYLCASSLAPGNEKLFFGSGTQLSVL.

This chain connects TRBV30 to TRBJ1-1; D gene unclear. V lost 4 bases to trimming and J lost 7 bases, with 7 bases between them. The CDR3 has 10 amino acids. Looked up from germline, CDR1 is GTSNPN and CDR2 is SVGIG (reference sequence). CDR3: CAWTTYEAFF. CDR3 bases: TGTGCCTGGACCACCTATGAAGCTTTCTTT.

CDR3 protein: CASSPGGNYGYTF. The CDR3 coding sequence is TGTGCCAGCTCACCAGGCGGTAACTATGGCTACACCTTC. The rearrangement uses TRBV18 and TRBJ1-2; no clear D. From germline, CDR1 is KGHSH and CDR2 LQKENI. V lost 2 bases, J lost 1 base, and 5 bases lay in between. The CDR3 loop spans 13 amino acids.

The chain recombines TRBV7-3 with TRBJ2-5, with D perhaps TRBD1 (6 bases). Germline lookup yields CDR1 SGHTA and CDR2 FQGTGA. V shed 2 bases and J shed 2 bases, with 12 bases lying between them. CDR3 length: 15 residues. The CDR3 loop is CASSLQGWYQETQYF. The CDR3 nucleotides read TGTGCCAGCAGCTTACAGGGGTGGTATCAAGAGACCCAGTACTTC.

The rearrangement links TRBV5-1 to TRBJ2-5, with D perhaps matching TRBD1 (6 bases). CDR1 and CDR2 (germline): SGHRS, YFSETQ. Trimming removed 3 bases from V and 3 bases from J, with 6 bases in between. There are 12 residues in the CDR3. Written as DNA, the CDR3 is TGCGCCAGCAGCTACAGGGAAGAGACCCAGTACTTC. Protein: CASSYREETQYF.

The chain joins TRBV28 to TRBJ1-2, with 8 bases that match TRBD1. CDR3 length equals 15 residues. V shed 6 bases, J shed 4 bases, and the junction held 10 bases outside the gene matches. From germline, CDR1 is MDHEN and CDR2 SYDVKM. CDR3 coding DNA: TGTGCCAGCAGGTACACAGGGGGTCCTTTCTATGGCTACACCTTC. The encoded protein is CASRYTGGPFYGYTF.